The present entry profiles one T cell receptor (beta chain) with its context. Its antigen is undetermined. Trimming took off 6 bases at V and 7 bases at J, with 4 bases between the two ends. There are 11 residues in the CDR3. Germline lookup yields CDR1 WSHSY and CDR2 SAAADI. In the PCR, 60 Vbeta and 13 Jbeta primers were used. Clones were read by immunoSEQ multiplex PCR, and TCRdb kept only the in-frame ones, dropping some. The table lists about 120,000 clones, 83% of them singletons. The source of the sample is a study of cytomegalovirus exposure and HLA in healthy donors. Notes on the study in general: Immune exposure data for these donors was limited to CMV serostatus.

The source of this sequence is a woman between 40 and 50 years old in good health and CMV-seropositive. Sample: PBMCs. This chain connects TRBV10-2 to TRBJ1-6; D unclear. CDR3 protein: CASRQNSPLHF. CDR3 in DNA: TGCGCCAGCAGACAGAATTCACCCCTCCACTTT.